This entry lists 3 T cell receptor beta chains sequenced from one sample in a study of blood T cells in healthy people across ages (dated by TCRdb to the mid-2010s). The library came from 5' RACE. The sequencer listed for this sample is Illumina HiSeq 2500. A second 7 to 11 cycle PCR used a sample-barcoded 5' primer and a J-beta primer mix. TCRdb reanalyzed the raw reads on its own, using fastp at Q25 for trimming and MiXCR for clone calling, and kept in-frame beta chains. Rows with a matching CDR3 protein are joined into one entry that keeps the most common DNA and genes. Present in this sample are about 930,000 distinct CDR3 sequences, almost 30% of which were seen just once. The ten largest clones represent 10% of the sample. These data were likewise used in another study, on T cells of mothers and their children.

Sequencing used blood. These receptor sequences come from a woman aged 40 to 49 in good health.

This clonotype was counted at least ten times. Written as DNA, the CDR3 is TGTGCCAGCAGTGAAACGGGGGGGCAAGAGACCCAGTACTTC. Its translation is CASSETGGQETQYF. The rearrangement joins TRBV6-1 to TRBJ2-5; 8 bases map to TRBD2. The CDR3 is 14 amino acids. Per the germline V gene, CDR1 is MNHNS and CDR2 is SASEGT. With 2 bases clipped from V and 2 bases from J, the junction kept 1 base outside the gene matches.

The V gene is TRBV7-3, the J gene TRBJ2-6; D tentatively fits TRBD1 or TRBD2 (5 bases each). Germline V gene data show CDR1 as SGHTA and CDR2 as FQGTGA. CDR3 length: 15 residues. V gave up 5 bases and J gave up 2 bases, with 10 bases separating them. DNA of the CDR3: TGTGCCAGCAGCCCCGGGGACCCTGGGGCCAACGTCCTGACTTTC. This gives the protein CASSPGDPGANVLTF.

V and J are TRBV5-1 and TRBJ1-2; possibly TRBD1 for D (5 bases). The ends were cut back, 5 bases at V and 0 bases at J, with 14 bases in the middle. Germline values: CDR1 SGHRS, CDR2 YFSETQ. The CDR3 extends over 15 amino acids. CDR3 coding DNA: TGCGCCAGCAGAGACCGGGACGGCGCTAACTATGGCTACACCTTC. Its translation: CASRDRDGANYGYTF.